The next 7 T cell receptor beta chains were all read from a single sample in a study of blood T cell repertoires in COVID-19. The data were produced by immunoSEQ multiplex PCR, yet TCRdb's version contains in-frame clones alone and is incomplete. The table records fewer than 250,000 clones, roughly 80% of them present only once. The sequenced sample consisted of peripheral blood. These receptors all stem from an older woman with active or convalescent COVID-19.

The V gene is TRBV28, the J gene TRBJ1-4; a weak D match, TRBD1 (6 bases). CDR3 length: 16 amino acids. V was clipped by 6 bases and J by 5 bases, with 19 bases between them. Germline lookup yields CDR1 MDHEN and CDR2 SYDVKM. The CDR3 here is CASSFPSGTGNEKLFF. The CDR3 nucleotides are TGTGCCAGCAGCTTCCCCTCCGGTACAGGGAATGAAAAACTGTTTTTT.

The chain recombines TRBV6-1 with TRBJ1-1; 8 nucleotides line up with TRBD1. The CDR3 runs 14 residues. With V trimmed by 3 bases and J by 8 bases, 8 bases remained unmatched. Germline assignment: CDR1 MNHNS and CDR2 SASEGT. The CDR3: CASSEMTGALEAFF. The CDR3 DNA reads as TGTGCCAGCAGTGAGATGACAGGGGCGCTGGAAGCTTTCTTT.

This clone was counted between two and nine times. The V and J genes are TRBV29-1 and TRBJ1-2, with 10 bases that match TRBD1. CDR3 length equals 11 residues. The germline gives CDR1 SQVTM, CDR2 ANQGSEA. V was clipped by 7 bases and J by 12 bases; unmatched bases: 8. The CDR3 sequence: CSESGQGKNTF. The CDR3 DNA is TGCAGCGAGTCGGGACAGGGGAAGAACACCTTC.

The gene calls are TRBV5-1 and TRBJ2-1, with 8 positions matching TRBD2. The CDR3 sequence is 14 residues long. V was pared by 3 bases and J by 7 bases, with 6 bases of the junction left unmatched. CDR1 and CDR2 from the germline V gene are SGHRS and YFSETQ. CDR3 DNA: TGCGCCAGCAGCTCCGGAGGCGGGAGGAATGAGCAGTTCTTC. Translation: CASSSGGGRNEQFF. Filled out from reference TRBV5-1 and TRBJ2-1, the complete variable domain reads KAGVTQTPRYLIKTRGQQVTLSCSPISGHRSVSWYQQTPGQGLQFLFEYFSETQRNKGNFPGRFSGRQFSNSRSEMNVSTLELGDSALYLCASSSGGGRNEQFFGPGTRLTVL.

This clone has just one count. The chain is built from TRBV7-8 and TRBJ2-4, with D tentatively TRBD2 (5 bases). CDR3 size: 17 residues. Trimming cost V 1 base and J 0 bases, with 13 bases left between them. Germline V gene lookup returns CDR1 SGHVS and CDR2 FQNEAQ. CDR3 protein: CASSLVRVELAKNIQYF. In DNA, the CDR3 is TGTGCCAGCAGCTTAGTGCGGGTTGAGTTAGCCAAAAACATTCAGTACTTC.

The chain links TRBV6-5 to TRBJ2-5; TRBD2 might be the D (6 bases). This CDR3 is 14 amino acids long. V lost 5 bases and J lost 5, with 15 bases in between. CDR1 is MNHEY, CDR2 SVGAGI, per germline. CDR3 sequence (DNA): TGTGCCAGCAGTCCCCGTCGGAGGGGTGAGACCCAGTACTTC. It yields the protein CASSPRRRGETQYF.

This clone showed up just once. V and J are TRBV4-2 and TRBJ2-3; TRBD1 is a possible D gene (7 bases). V lost 4 bases and J 8 bases, leaving 22 bases between the germline ends. The germline CDR1 and CDR2 sequences are LGHNA and YNFKEQ. The CDR3 runs to 16 residues. CDR3 DNA: TGTGCCAGCAGCCCTCAGGGGGACTTGGGCAGGGGTACGCAGTATTTT. Its protein is CASSPQGDLGRGTQYF.